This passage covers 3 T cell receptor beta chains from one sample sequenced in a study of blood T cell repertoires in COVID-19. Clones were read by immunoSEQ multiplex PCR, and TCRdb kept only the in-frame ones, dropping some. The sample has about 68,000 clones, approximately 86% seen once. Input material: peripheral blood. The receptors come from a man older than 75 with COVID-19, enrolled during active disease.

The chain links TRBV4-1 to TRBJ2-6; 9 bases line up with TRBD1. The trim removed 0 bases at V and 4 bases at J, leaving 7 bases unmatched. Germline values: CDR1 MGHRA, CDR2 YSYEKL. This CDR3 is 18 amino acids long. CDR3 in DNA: TGCGCCAGCAGCCAAGATCTAAGGACAGGGGTAGGGGCCAACGTCCTGACTTTC. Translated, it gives CASSQDLRTGVGANVLTF.

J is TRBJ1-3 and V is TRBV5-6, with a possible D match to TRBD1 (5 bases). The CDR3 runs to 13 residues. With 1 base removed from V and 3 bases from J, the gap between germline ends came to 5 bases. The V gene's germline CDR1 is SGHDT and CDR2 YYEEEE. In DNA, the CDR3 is TGTGCCAGCAGCTTGAGGGGTGGAAACACCATATATTTT. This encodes CASSLRGGNTIYF.

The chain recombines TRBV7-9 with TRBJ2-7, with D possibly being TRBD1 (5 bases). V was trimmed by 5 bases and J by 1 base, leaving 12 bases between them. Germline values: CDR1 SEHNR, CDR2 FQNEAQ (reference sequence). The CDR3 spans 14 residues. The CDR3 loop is CASSPLQASYEQYF. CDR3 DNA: TGTGCCAGCAGCCCCTTACAGGCTTCCTACGAGCAGTACTTC.